The 24 T cell receptor beta chains given below trace back to one sample, sequenced in a study of CD8+CD57+ T cells in acquired aplastic anemia. Researchers used genomic DNA as the template to profile TCR beta VDJ and CDR3. TCRdb re-derived calls from the reads in MiXCR, one entry per CDR3 protein. The sample lists some 200,000 distinct CDR3 sequences, 60% to 65% occurring once. Sample: sorted CD4+, CD8+, or CD8+CD57+ T cells (not recorded which) from PBMCs. The receptors derive from a human donor in good health.

This clonotype occurred a few times. This chain uses TRBV20-1 with TRBJ2-7, with D perhaps given as TRBD1 or TRBD2 (5 bases each). Germline lookup yields CDR1 DFQATT and CDR2 SNEGSKA (reference sequence). Trimming shortened V by 6 bases and J by 5 bases, and 17 bases separated the two germline ends. The CDR3 sequence is 13 residues long. CDR3 bases: TGCAGTGCCAGCCGGGACGGGGACGACGAGCAGTACTTC. As protein: CSASRDGDDEQYF.

This clonotype came up a few times. An end of the junction differs from the germline gene, which may be a read error. CDR3 in DNA: TGCAGTGCTTCGGTACAGGGTAGGGTCTTT. This encodes CSASVQGRVF. The chain is built from TRBV20-1 and TRBJ2-1, with a tentative D call TRBD1 (6 bases). Germline assignment: CDR1 DFQATT and CDR2 SNEGSKA (reference sequence). The CDR3 totals 10 residues.

This clonotype was observed a few times. This chain links TRBV10-3 with TRBJ2-7; possible D gene TRBD2, 5 bases. Trimming removed 10 bases from V and 6 bases from J, with 22 bases in between. The CDR3 loop spans 14 amino acids. CDR1 is ENHRY and CDR2 is SYGVKD in the germline V gene. The CDR3 region is CATSGGGLGGEQYF. CDR3 bases: TGTGCCACCTCGGGCGGAGGACTCGGTGGCGAGCAGTACTTC.

This clonotype was counted a single time. The CDR3 loop reads CASSLTGEGTNEKLFF. CDR3 DNA: TGCGCCAGCAGCTTGACAGGGGAGGGTACTAATGAAAAACTGTTTTTT. The gene calls are TRBV5-1 and TRBJ1-4, with 7 nucleotides matching TRBD1. V was pared by 1 base and J by 2 bases, with 5 bases of the junction left unmatched. The CDR3 spans 16 residues. Germline assignment: CDR1 SGHRS and CDR2 YFSETQ. The full variable domain, with the rest looked up from reference TRBV5-1 and TRBJ1-4, is KAGVTQTPRYLIKTRGQQVTLSCSPISGHRSVSWYQQTPGQGLQFLFEYFSETQRNKGNFPGRFSGRQFSNSRSEMNVSTLELGDSALYLCASSLTGEGTNEKLFFGSGTQLSVL.

Remarks on this clonotype: Mismatch with germline at one junction end may stem from a read error. This chain uses TRBV7-9 with TRBJ2-7, with D tentatively TRBD2 (5 bases). The germline V gene encodes CDR1 SEHNR and CDR2 FQNEAQ (reference sequence). The CDR3 is made up of 13 amino acids. For the CDR3, the DNA is TGTGCCAGCAGCTTAGCAACGGCCTGGGAGCTGTACTTC. Residues: CASSLATAWELYF.

Details on this clonotype: At one end the junction does not follow the germline gene, possibly because of a read error. The chain recombines TRBV19 with TRBJ1-2; D not certain. Germline-derived CDR1 and CDR2 are LNHDA and SQIVND (reference sequence). The CDR3 spans 16 residues. The CDR3 DNA reads TGTGCCAGTAGTATTGGCGGGCAGGTCCCAAACTATGGCTACGCCTTC. This gives the protein CASSIGGQVPNYGYAF. The whole variable domain, remainder taken from reference TRBV19 and TRBJ1-2, is DGGITQSPKYLFRKEGQNVTLSCEQNLNHDAMYWYRQDPGQGLRLIYYSQIVNDFQKGDIAEGYSVSREKKESFPLTVTSAQKNPTAFYLCASSIGGQVPNYGYAFGSGTRLTVV.

The V gene is TRBV6-5, the J gene TRBJ1-5; D perhaps matches TRBD1 (6 bases). The CDR3 covers 15 residues. Looked up from germline, CDR1 is MNHEY and CDR2 is SVGAGI. Deletions cut 5 bases from V and 2 bases from J, with 13 bases between. CDR3 in DNA: TGTGCCAGCAGTCCCGACAGGTCAGGCAATCAGCCCCAGCATTTT. Amino acid sequence: CASSPDRSGNQPQHF.

The chain employs TRBV20-1 and TRBJ1-3; no reliable D call. Deletions cut 0 bases from V and 3 bases from J, with 6 bases between. The CDR3 sequence is 13 residues long. Germline V gene lookup returns CDR1 DFQATT and CDR2 SNEGSKA (reference sequence). CDR3 sequence (DNA): TGCAGTGCTAGAGATAACATTGGAAACACCATATATTTT. This codes for CSARDNIGNTIYF.

For this clonotype: The junction departs from germline at one end; a sequencing error may be responsible. The J gene is TRBJ1-2, the V gene TRBV10-3; D gene uncertain. The germline CDR1 and CDR2 sequences are ENHRY and SYGVKD. The CDR3 totals 16 residues. The CDR3 region has the DNA TGTGCCAGCAGTTTATCGTCCCTCCGGAACATATATGGCTACACCTTC. As protein: CASSLSSLRNIYGYTF.

A few counts support this clonotype. J is TRBJ2-4 and V is TRBV18, with 7 positions matching TRBD1. J gave up 8 bases and V 4 bases, and 2 bases lay outside the gene matches. Germline CDR1 is KGHSH and CDR2 is LQKENI. CDR3 length: 12 amino acids. The CDR3 region is CASSRDRDIQYF. Here the CDR3 DNA reads TGTGCCAGCTCACGTGACAGGGACATTCAGTACTTC.

This clonotype has ten or more counts. This rearrangement joins TRBV5-1 to TRBJ1-5; no clear D gene. Germline CDR1 SGHRS, CDR2 YFSETQ. The CDR3 extends over 16 amino acids. V was shortened by 3 bases and J by 0 bases, with 13 bases between the two germline ends. The CDR3 DNA sequence: TGCGCCAGCAGCTGGCGCTCGCTATATAGCAATCAGCCCCAGCATTTT. Protein: CASSWRSLYSNQPQHF.

CDR3 bases: TGTGCCACCAGCAGAGAAGGGGCAGGGAATTCACCCCTCCACTTT. Its translation: CATSREGAGNSPLHF. The chain has TRBV15 and TRBJ1-6; weak D call: TRBD1 (5 bases). The ends were cut back, 0 bases at V and 7 bases at J, with 10 bases in the middle. This CDR3 has 15 amino acids. CDR1 and CDR2 (germline): LNHNV, YYDKDF (reference sequence).

J is TRBJ1-2 and V is TRBV5-5; no clear D. Germline CDR1 reads SGHKS; CDR2 reads YYEKEE (reference sequence). Trimming pared 4 bases from V and 0 bases from J, leaving 13 bases between. The CDR3 totals 15 residues. The CDR3 DNA sequence: TGTGCCAGCAGCCACGGACTGATAGCTAACTATGGCTACACCTTC. Translation gives CASSHGLIANYGYTF. Variable domain in full (rest from reference TRBV5-5 and TRBJ1-2): DAGVTQSPTHLIKTRGQQVTLRCSPISGHKSVSWYQQVLGQGPQFIFQYYEKEERGRGNFPDRFSARQFPNYSSELNVNALLLGDSALYLCASSHGLIANYGYTFGSGTRLTVV.

This clonotype was seen only a few times. The rearrangement uses TRBV7-2 and TRBJ1-1, with no clear D. CDR1 is SGHTA, CDR2 FQGNSA, per germline. The ends were cut back, 5 bases at V and 2 bases at J, with 9 bases in the middle. The CDR3 covers 13 residues. The CDR3 DNA is TGTGCCAGCAGCATTAGGTTTAACACTGAAGCTTTCTTT. Its translation: CASSIRFNTEAFF.

CDR3 nucleotide sequence: TGTGCCACCAGCCAAGACGGAAGCACAGATACGCAGTATTTT. This encodes CATSQDGSTDTQYF. The rearrangement joins TRBV24-1 to TRBJ2-3, with D hard to call. Trimming removed 7 bases at V and 0 bases at J, with 10 bases between. Germline V gene sequence: CDR1 KGHDR, CDR2 SFDVKD. This CDR3 contains 14 residues.

The CDR3 nucleotides read TGTGCCAGCAGCGAACGTGGTGAAGCTTTCTTT. Protein sequence: CASSERGEAFF. The rearrangement links TRBV7-9 to TRBJ1-1; D is unresolved. There are 11 residues in the CDR3. Germline V gene sequence: CDR1 SEHNR, CDR2 FQNEAQ (reference sequence). Trimming left V 5 bases short and J 7 bases short, with 8 bases between.

The rearrangement uses TRBV24-1 and TRBJ2-1; 9 bases map to TRBD1. The junction had 19 bases not matched to a gene; V was cut back by 4 bases and J by 13 bases. This CDR3 is 17 amino acids long. CDR1 and CDR2 from the germline V gene are KGHDR and SFDVKD. DNA of the CDR3: TGTGCCACCAGTGACGACAGGGGGGGTCCCAAACAAGAGACCCAGTTCTTC. Translating gives CATSDDRGGPKQETQFF.

This chain joins TRBV7-3 and TRBJ2-1; D perhaps matches TRBD2 (5 bases). Germline V gene sequence: CDR1 SGHTA, CDR2 FQGTGA. The CDR3 is 12 residues long. With 9 bases removed from V and 6 bases from J, the gap between germline ends came to 12 bases. The CDR3 protein is CASSAQFNEQFF. Here the CDR3 DNA reads TGTGCCAGTAGCGCCCAGTTCAATGAGCAGTTCTTC.

This chain connects TRBV12-3 or TRBV12-4 to TRBJ1-1; D is uncertain. CDR3 length: 12 amino acids. Between the trimmed V and J ends, which lost 8 bases and 1 base, there was a span of 8 bases. The CDR3 is CASEVSNTEAFF. The DNA of the CDR3 is TGTGCCAGCGAAGTTTCGAACACTGAAGCTTTCTTT.

A note on this clonotype: This may be a read error, as it is one base from a much larger clone. CDR3 sequence (DNA): TGTGCCAGCAGCCAGTCGTGGTATGAGCGGTTCTTC. As protein: CASSQSWYERFF. This chain connects TRBV3-1 to TRBJ2-1; no reliable D call. Germline-derived CDR1 and CDR2 are LGHDT and YNNKEL (reference sequence). This CDR3 is built from 12 residues.

A few counts support this clonotype. At one boundary the junction diverges from the germline segment, which might be a read error. The chain links TRBV19 to TRBJ2-7, with D possibly called TRBD1 or TRBD2 (6 bases each). This CDR3 has 15 residues. The germline gives CDR1 LNHDA, CDR2 SQIVND (reference sequence). CDR3 sequence reads: CATSTGGALTYEQYF. The CDR3 DNA is TGTGCCACTAGTACCGGGGGCGCTTTAACCTACGAGCAGTACTTC.

The genes are TRBV7-6 and TRBJ2-1; TRBD2 agrees at 12 bases. The CDR3 contains 15 residues. Germline lookup yields CDR1 SGHVS and CDR2 FNYEAQ. J lost 9 bases, V lost 1 base, and 4 bases had no gene match. The CDR3 DNA reads as TGTGCCAGCAGCTTAGTGGCTAGCGGGGGGGGTGAGCAGTTCTTC. Its protein product is CASSLVASGGGEQFF.

This rearrangement joins TRBV20-1 to TRBJ1-4, with D possibly being TRBD1 (5 bases). CDR3 length: 13 amino acids. V was pared by 4 bases and J by 8 bases, with 14 bases between. Germline V CDR1 and CDR2: DFQATT, SNEGSKA (reference sequence). CDR3 nucleotides: TGCAGTGCTACCCGGGGCAAGAGGGAAAAACTGTTTTTT. This encodes CSATRGKREKLFF.

V and J are TRBV5-6 and TRBJ2-7, with D possibly TRBD1 on 6 matching bases. Germline V gene sequence: CDR1 SGHDT, CDR2 YYEEEE. V shed 1 base and J shed 6 bases, with 14 bases lying between them. This CDR3 region has 14 residues. CDR3: CASSLSYRAGEQYF. DNA of the CDR3: TGTGCCAGCAGCTTGAGCTACAGGGCGGGCGAGCAGTACTTC.